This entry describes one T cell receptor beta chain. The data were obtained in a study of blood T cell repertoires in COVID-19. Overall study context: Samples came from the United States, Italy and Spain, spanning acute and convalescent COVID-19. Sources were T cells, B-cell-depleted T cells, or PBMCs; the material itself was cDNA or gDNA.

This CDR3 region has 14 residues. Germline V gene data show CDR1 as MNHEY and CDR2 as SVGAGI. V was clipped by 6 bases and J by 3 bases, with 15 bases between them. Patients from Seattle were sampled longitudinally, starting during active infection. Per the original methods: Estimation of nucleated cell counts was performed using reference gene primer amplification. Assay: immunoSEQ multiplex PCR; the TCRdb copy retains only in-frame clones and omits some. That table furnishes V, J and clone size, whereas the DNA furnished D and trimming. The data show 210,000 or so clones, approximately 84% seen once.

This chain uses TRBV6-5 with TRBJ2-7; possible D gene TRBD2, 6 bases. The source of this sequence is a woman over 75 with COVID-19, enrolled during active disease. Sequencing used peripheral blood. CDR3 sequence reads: CASRPLGLRYEQYF. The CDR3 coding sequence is TGTGCCAGCAGGCCCCTGGGACTTCGCTACGAGCAGTACTTC.